This T cell receptor beta chain emerged from a study of blood T cell repertoires in COVID-19. In the authors' methods: For nucleated cells, counts were estimated from reference gene primer amplification. The method was immunoSEQ multiplex PCR; TCRdb's version includes in-frame clones alone and lacks a portion of them. V and J calls and clone size are those listed in that table; D and trimming were worked out from the DNA. Of roughly 380,000 clones listed, 88% are singletons. On this clone: This sample includes further DNA sequences coding for the same CDR3.

The sequence was obtained from a woman aged 25-40 years who had been exposed to COVID-19. Material for sequencing was PBMCs or T cells enriched from blood (not recorded which).

The CDR3 is CASSSQQGDTEAFF. CDR3 nucleotide sequence: TGTGCCAGCAGTTCTCAACAGGGTGACACTGAAGCTTTCTTT. The rearrangement joins TRBV28 to TRBJ1-1, with D maybe TRBD1 (6 bases). In germline, CDR1 is MDHEN, CDR2 SYDVKM. V lost 4 bases, J lost 3 bases, and 12 bases lay in between. The length of the CDR3 is 14 residues.